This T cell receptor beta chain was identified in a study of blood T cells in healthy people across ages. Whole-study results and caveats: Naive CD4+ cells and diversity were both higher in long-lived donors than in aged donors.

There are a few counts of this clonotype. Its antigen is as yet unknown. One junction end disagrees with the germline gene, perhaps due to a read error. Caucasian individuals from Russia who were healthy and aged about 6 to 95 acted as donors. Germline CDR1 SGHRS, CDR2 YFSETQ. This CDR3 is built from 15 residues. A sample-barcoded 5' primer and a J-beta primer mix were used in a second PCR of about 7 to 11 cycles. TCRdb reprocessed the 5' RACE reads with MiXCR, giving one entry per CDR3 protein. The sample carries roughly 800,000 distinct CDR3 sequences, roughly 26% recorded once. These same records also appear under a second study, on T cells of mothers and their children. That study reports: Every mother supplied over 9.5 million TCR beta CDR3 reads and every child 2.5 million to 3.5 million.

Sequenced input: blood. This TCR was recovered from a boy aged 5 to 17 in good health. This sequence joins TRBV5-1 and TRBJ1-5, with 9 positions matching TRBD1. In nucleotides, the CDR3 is TGCGCCGGCAGCCCCGGACAGGGGTCCGTTCAGCCCCAGCATTTT. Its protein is CAGSPGQGSVQPQHF.